These 20 T cell receptor beta chains were all obtained from the same sample, sequenced in a study of response to subunit inactivated influenza vaccine. TCRdb re-analysed the RT-PCR reads in MiXCR, keeping a single row per CDR3 protein. The data show a few hundred thousand distinct CDR3 sequences, roughly 20% seen once. The material sequenced was PBMCs from blood, taken approximately 20 months after vaccination. The receptors were sampled from a man aged 45 to 70 who received an inactivated influenza vaccine.

J is TRBJ2-7 and V is TRBV4-3; the match to TRBD2 covers 15 bases. The CDR3 runs to 18 residues. CDR1 and CDR2 (germline): LGHNA, YSLEER. Losses at the gene ends were 5 bases for V and 3 bases for J; bases not matched to a gene: 11. CDR3 region: CASSKGLAGGPSDYEQYF. DNA of the CDR3: TGCGCCAGCAGCAAGGGACTAGCGGGAGGTCCGTCCGACTACGAGCAGTACTTC.

The DNA of the CDR3 is TGCGCCAGCAGCCAAGATTTAGGGGATTCGGACTATGGCTACACCTTC. This sequence encodes CASSQDLGDSDYGYTF. This sequence joins TRBV4-3 and TRBJ1-2, with a tentative D call TRBD1 (5 bases). The germline V gene encodes CDR1 LGHNA and CDR2 YSLEER. CDR3 length: 16 amino acids. V lost 0 bases, J lost 3 bases, and 14 bases lay in between.

The genes are TRBV5-5 and TRBJ2-5; the match to TRBD1 covers 10 bases. With V trimmed by 0 bases and J by 5 bases, 7 bases remained unmatched. The germline gives CDR1 SGHKS, CDR2 YYEKEE (reference sequence). This CDR3 contains 16 residues. The CDR3 here is CASSLGQGASSETQYF. CDR3 nucleotides: TGTGCCAGCAGCTTGGGACAGGGGGCGAGTTCGGAGACCCAGTACTTC.

This chain joins TRBV5-4 and TRBJ2-3, with D perhaps TRBD2 (7 bases). The CDR3 is made up of 12 amino acids. Germline CDR1 SGHNT, CDR2 YYREEE (reference sequence). CDR3 bases: TGTGCGGGGGGCGGGAGCGCAGATACGCAGTATTTT. Amino acid sequence: CAGGGSADTQYF.

The J gene is TRBJ1-1, the V gene TRBV7-9; 8 bases fit TRBD1. CDR3 length: 16 residues. CDR1 is SEHNR and CDR2 is FQNEAQ in the germline V gene (reference sequence). The trim removed 1 base at V and 4 bases at J, leaving 8 bases unmatched. The DNA of the CDR3 is TGTGCCAGCAGCTTAGGTCGACAGGGGAAAAGCACTGAAGCTTTCTTT. Encoded protein: CASSLGRQGKSTEAFF.

The rearrangement joins TRBV11-3 to TRBJ2-5; 8 bases agree with TRBD2. This CDR3 has 17 residues. Germline CDR1 and CDR2: SGHNT and YENEEA. V was clipped by 5 bases and J by 5 bases; unmatched bases: 16. CDR3 sequence reads: CASSPKNGGALSETQYF. Here the CDR3 DNA reads TGTGCCAGCAGCCCCAAGAACGGGGGGGCCCTATCCGAGACCCAGTACTTC.

The V call is TRBV7-9, the J call TRBJ2-1; 8 bases fit TRBD2. The CDR3 runs 15 residues. V trimming: 2 bases; J trimming: 4 bases; junction bases outside the gene matches: 4. The V gene's germline CDR1 is SEHNR and CDR2 FQNEAQ (reference sequence). The CDR3 DNA reads as TGTGCCAGCAGCTTAAGCGGGGGCACTTACAATGAGCAGTTCTTC. The encoded protein is CASSLSGGTYNEQFF.

The chain combines TRBV20-1 with TRBJ2-1, with TRBD2 matching 13 bases. Germline V gives CDR1 DFQATT, CDR2 SNEGSKA (reference sequence). This CDR3 is built from 15 residues. Germline trimming cut 5 bases from V and 7 bases from J; bases unmatched to any gene: 8. CDR3 loop: CSARQGLAGANEQFF. The CDR3 coding sequence is TGCAGTGCTCGCCAAGGACTAGCGGGAGCGAATGAGCAGTTCTTC.

The rearrangement uses TRBV6-5 and TRBJ2-1; 10 nucleotides match TRBD2. The CDR3 covers 15 residues. The germline CDR1 and CDR2 sequences are MNHEY and SVGAGI. J was trimmed by 8 bases and V by 4 bases; bases with no gene match: 8. Here the CDR3 DNA reads TGTGCCAGCAGTTTTCTAGCGGGAGTCTCCGATGAGCAGTTCTTC. This translates into CASSFLAGVSDEQFF.

This clonotype was picked up a small number of times. The rearrangement uses TRBV20-1 and TRBJ1-2, with a weak D call TRBD1 (6 bases). V gave up 0 bases and J gave up 9 bases, with 17 bases separating them. The CDR3 contains 14 residues. Per the germline V gene, CDR1 is DFQATT and CDR2 is SNEGSKA (reference sequence). The CDR3 DNA reads as TGCAGTGCTAGAGATATACAGGGTTCCTTGAGCTACACCTTC. Encoded protein: CSARDIQGSLSYTF.

This clonotype was seen a few times. The V gene is TRBV4-3, the J gene TRBJ1-6, with 7 bases matching TRBD1. This CDR3 region has 15 residues. Per germline, CDR1 LGHNA and CDR2 YSLEER. With V trimmed by 3 bases and J by 7 bases, 6 bases remained unmatched. The CDR3 protein is CASSQHGTANSPLHF. The CDR3 DNA reads as TGCGCCAGCAGCCAGCACGGGACAGCCAATTCACCCCTCCACTTT.

This chain joins TRBV4-1 and TRBJ1-2; D is perhaps TRBD1 (5 bases). CDR3 length equals 14 residues. Trimming took off 0 bases at V and 7 bases at J, with 12 bases between the two ends. Germline CDR1 MGHRA, CDR2 YSYEKL. The chain's CDR3 is CASSQDQGDSGYTF. CDR3 DNA: TGCGCCAGCAGCCAAGACCAGGGTGACAGTGGCTACACCTTC.

The chain carries TRBV7-2 and TRBJ1-2; 8 bases are a match to TRBD1. J was trimmed by 3 bases and V by 5 bases; bases with no gene match: 5. The CDR3 is 14 residues long. Germline V gene sequence: CDR1 SGHTA, CDR2 FQGNSA. The CDR3 spells CASSPDREDYGYTF. For the CDR3, the DNA is TGTGCCAGCAGCCCGGACAGGGAGGACTATGGCTACACCTTC.

This clonotype was detected a few times. This sequence joins TRBV7-9 and TRBJ2-1; TRBD2 aligns across 10 bases. This CDR3 has 16 amino acids. The V segment lost 4 bases and the J segment 2 bases; nucleotides outside the gene matches: 5. Germline V gene data show CDR1 as SEHNR and CDR2 as FQNEAQ (reference sequence). As DNA, the CDR3 is TGTGCCAGCAGCTCCCGGACTAGCGGACCCTACAATGAGCAGTTCTTC. It translates to CASSSRTSGPYNEQFF. The whole variable domain, remainder taken from reference TRBV7-9 and TRBJ2-1, is DTGVSQNPRHKITKRGQNVTFRCDPISEHNRLYWYRQTLGQGPEFLTYFQNEAQLEKSRLLSDRFSAERPKGSFSTLEIQRTEQGDSAMYLCASSSRTSGPYNEQFFGPGTRLTVL.

This clonotype has at least ten counts. V and J are TRBV4-1 and TRBJ1-1; 8 bases agree with TRBD1. The CDR3 consists of 15 residues. In germline, CDR1 is MGHRA, CDR2 YSYEKL. The ends lost 5 bases at V and 1 base at J; junction bases unmatched: 6. DNA for the CDR3: TGCGCCAGCAGCTCCACAGGGGGGACGAACACTGAAGCTTTCTTT. Translation gives CASSSTGGTNTEAFF.

This clonotype was counted between two and nine times. V gene TRBV2 combines with J gene TRBJ2-1, with 10 positions matching TRBD1. Germline-derived CDR1 and CDR2 are SNHLY and FYNNEI. J was trimmed by 7 bases and V by 6 bases; bases with no gene match: 3. The length of the CDR3 is 13 residues. In DNA, the CDR3 is TGTGCCAGCAGCAGACAGGGGGCGAATGAGCAGTTCTTC. It encodes CASSRQGANEQFF.

The table lists this clonotype with a few counts. The chain joins TRBV4-2 to TRBJ1-5; the D is unclear. V lost 0 bases to trimming and J lost 7 bases, with 7 bases between them. The CDR3 contains 13 residues. CDR1 LGHNA and CDR2 YNFKEQ come from the germline V gene. CDR3 in amino acids: CASSQESEQPQHF. The CDR3 DNA sequence: TGTGCCAGCAGCCAAGAGTCAGAGCAGCCCCAGCATTTT.

This clonotype has more than one count but fewer than ten. The rearrangement joins TRBV4-3 to TRBJ1-2, with unresolved D. V lost 1 base and J lost 1, with 10 bases in between. The V gene's germline CDR1 is LGHNA and CDR2 YSLEER. This CDR3 is built from 15 residues. As DNA, the CDR3 is TGCGCCAGCAGCCAAGTCACGCCCCTTAACTATGGCTACACCTTC. It codes for CASSQVTPLNYGYTF.

This clonotype was recorded many times. This chain uses TRBV4-3 with TRBJ1-2; unclear D gene. Trimming left V 1 base short and J 1 base short, with 10 bases between. Germline V gene data show CDR1 as LGHNA and CDR2 as YSLEER. The CDR3 is 15 amino acids. CDR3 sequence: CASSQVGQLNYGYTF. The CDR3 DNA sequence: TGCGCCAGCAGCCAAGTGGGCCAGCTTAACTATGGCTACACCTTC.

V gene TRBV10-3 combines with J gene TRBJ2-3, with 7 bases fitting TRBD2. CDR3 length: 17 residues. Germline lookup yields CDR1 ENHRY and CDR2 SYGVKD. Losses at the gene ends were 2 bases for V and 2 bases for J; bases not matched to a gene: 10. CDR3 in amino acids: CAISEGVSGMITDTQYF. The CDR3 DNA reads as TGTGCCATCAGTGAGGGGGTGAGCGGGATGATCACAGATACGCAGTATTTT.